This T cell receptor beta chain was captured by sequencing in a study of blood T cell repertoires in COVID-19. Study context: Acute and convalescent COVID-19 samples came from the United States, Italy and Spain. T cells, B-cell-depleted T cells, or PBMCs supplied cDNA or gDNA.

J gave up 2 bases and V 3 bases, and 3 bases lay outside the gene matches. Germline V lookup: CDR1 MGHDK, CDR2 SYGVNS. CDR3 length equals 14 residues. In the study's own analysis: Reference gene primer amplification gave nucleated cell count estimates. The data were produced by immunoSEQ multiplex PCR, yet TCRdb's version contains in-frame clones alone and is incomplete. V and J calls and clone size follow that table, whereas D and trimming were derived from the DNA. The data contain some 200,000 clones, around 80% of them singletons. The receptor was derived from a woman aged 80 or over with active or convalescent COVID-19. The sequenced sample consisted of peripheral blood. This chain uses TRBV25-1 with TRBJ1-2; 7 positions match TRBD1. CDR3 amino acids: CASSEADRNYGYTF. CDR3 DNA sequence: TGTGCCAGCAGTGAGGCGGACAGGAACTATGGCTACACCTTC.